What follows are 21 T cell receptor beta chains derived from one specimen sequenced in a study of beta chain features in type 1 diabetes. Since all of the isolated RNA was reverse transcribed, expressed TCRB transcripts were what got sequenced. This table comes from immunoSEQ multiplex PCR, and its TCRdb copy is limited to in-frame clones, with some not included. The table lists under 800,000 clones, around 15% of them singletons. Sequenced sample: naive CD4+ T cells from blood. The receptors were sampled from a man younger than 35 in good health.

This chain uses TRBV28 with TRBJ1-5; no firm D call. Looked up from germline, CDR1 is MDHEN and CDR2 is SYDVKM. With 7 bases removed from V and 5 bases from J, the gap between germline ends came to 0 bases. The CDR3 is 9 residues long. CDR3 sequence reads: CASNQPQHF. In DNA form, the CDR3 reads TGTGCCAGCAATCAGCCCCAGCATTTT.

A remark on this clone: A read error may produce the germline difference seen at one junction end. The gene calls are TRBV7-2 and TRBJ2-5; 16 positions match TRBD2. CDR1 is SGHTA and CDR2 is FQGNSA in the germline V gene. The CDR3 is made up of 17 amino acids. This chain's CDR3 is CANSLGLAGGPGETQYF. The CDR3 DNA sequence: TGTGCCAACAGCTTGGGACTAGCGGGAGGGCCGGGGGAGACCCAGTACTTC.

V usage is TRBV19 and J usage is TRBJ1-1; possible D gene TRBD1, 6 bases. Deletions cut 3 bases from V and 1 base from J, with 12 bases between. Per germline, CDR1 LNHDA and CDR2 SQIVND (reference sequence). There are 15 residues in the CDR3. This CDR3 is CASSIAGHTNTEAFF. The CDR3 DNA sequence: TGTGCCAGTAGTATCGCGGGACATACGAACACTGAAGCTTTCTTT.

This sequence joins TRBV30 and TRBJ1-4; 7 nucleotides agree with TRBD1. The CDR3 has 13 residues. With 2 bases clipped from V and 7 bases from J, the junction kept 4 bases outside the gene matches. The germline CDR1 and CDR2 sequences are GTSNPN and SVGIG (reference sequence). The CDR3 nucleotides read TGTGCCTGGAGTTCAGGGGGAGGTGAAAAACTGTTTTTT. Translating it yields CAWSSGGGEKLFF.

The rearrangement joins TRBV4-2 to TRBJ1-1, with D perhaps matching TRBD1 (6 bases). The length of the CDR3 is 14 residues. Between the trimmed V and J ends, which lost 6 bases and 2 bases, there was a span of 13 bases. CDR1 and CDR2 (germline): LGHNA, YNFKEQ. The CDR3 region is CASRSDRFNTEAFF. DNA of the CDR3: TGTGCCAGCAGATCCGACAGGTTTAACACTGAAGCTTTCTTT.

This chain joins TRBV11-2 and TRBJ2-7; D not resolved. CDR1 and CDR2 (germline): SGHAT, FQNNGV. The CDR3 is 12 residues long. V lost 8 bases and J lost 5, with 13 bases in between. CDR3: CASRGRLHEQYF. CDR3 nucleotides: TGTGCCAGCCGCGGAAGGCTGCACGAGCAGTACTTC.

The J gene is TRBJ2-1, the V gene TRBV25-1, with D tentatively TRBD2 (7 bases). V was pared by 5 bases and J by 5 bases, with 22 bases between. Per germline, CDR1 MGHDK and CDR2 SYGVNS. The CDR3 covers 17 residues. CDR3 amino acids: CASSPPKGGATHNEQFF. The CDR3 DNA reads TGTGCCAGCAGTCCGCCAAAGGGGGGGGCCACTCACAATGAGCAGTTCTTC.

The CDR3 sequence is CASSQASQGFGYTF. CDR3 sequence (DNA): TGTGCCAGCAGCCAAGCGAGCCAGGGTTTTGGCTACACCTTC. The chain employs TRBV14 and TRBJ1-2, with TRBD1 as a possible D gene (5 bases). The CDR3 covers 14 residues. V was clipped by 1 base and J by 7 bases, with 13 bases between them. CDR1 is SGHDN, CDR2 FVKESK, per germline.

J is TRBJ2-7 and V is TRBV23-1; 10 nucleotides match TRBD1. TRBV23-1 is marked as an open reading frame, function uncertain. This CDR3 has 13 amino acids. After removal of 4 bases from V and 6 bases from J, the junction contained 3 bases not matched to a gene. CDR3 in amino acids: CASSRTGGIEQYF. For the CDR3, the DNA is TGCGCCAGCAGTCGGACAGGGGGTATCGAGCAGTACTTC.

This clone has just a few counts. V gene TRBV7-8 combines with J gene TRBJ2-7; D remains ambiguous. V was trimmed by 5 bases and J by 7 bases, leaving 9 bases between them. Per germline, CDR1 SGHVS and CDR2 FQNEAQ. The CDR3 has 11 residues. The CDR3 loop reads CASSTLGEQYF. CDR3 bases: TGTGCCAGCAGCACCTTAGGAGAGCAGTACTTC.

A few counts support this clone. This sequence joins TRBV25-1 and TRBJ1-2; 7 bases map to TRBD1. The CDR3 has 16 amino acids. V was pared by 5 bases and J by 2 bases, with 11 bases of the junction left unmatched. Germline CDR1 is MGHDK and CDR2 is SYGVNS. The CDR3 region has the DNA TGTGCCAGCAGTAAAAACTGGGACAGTGGGAACTATGGCTACACCTTC. Protein product: CASSKNWDSGNYGYTF.

The chain uses TRBV4-2 and TRBJ2-7; 7 nucleotides align to TRBD1. This CDR3 is 14 amino acids long. Per the germline V gene, CDR1 is LGHNA and CDR2 is YNFKEQ. V dropped 2 bases and J dropped 7; count of bases not matched to a gene: 8. The chain's CDR3 is CASSQKGAGREQYF. For the CDR3, the DNA is TGTGCCAGCAGCCAAAAGGGGGCGGGTAGGGAGCAGTACTTC.

A few counts support this clone. The chain links TRBV27 to TRBJ2-7; TRBD1 aligns across 9 bases. The V segment lost 3 bases and the J segment 3 bases; nucleotides outside the gene matches: 9. Germline assignment: CDR1 MNHEY and CDR2 SMNVEV (reference sequence). This CDR3 has 16 residues. CDR3 protein: CASSLGTGGGFYEQYF. For the CDR3, the DNA is TGTGCCAGCAGTTTGGGCACAGGGGGCGGTTTCTACGAGCAGTACTTC.

This clone turned up a few times. The V gene is TRBV7-2, the J gene TRBJ2-7; D is possibly TRBD1 (5 bases). Germline V lookup: CDR1 SGHTA, CDR2 FQGNSA. V lost 5 bases, J lost 0 bases, and 14 bases lay in between. This CDR3 comprises 15 residues. The CDR3 spells CASSNQGALSYEQYF. Written as DNA, the CDR3 is TGTGCCAGCAGCAACCAAGGGGCACTCTCCTACGAGCAGTACTTC.

J is TRBJ2-7 and V is TRBV4-1; 8 bases are shared with TRBD1. The CDR3 contains 15 residues. The germline CDR1 and CDR2 sequences are MGHRA and YSYEKL. The V segment lost 3 bases and the J segment 0 bases; nucleotides outside the gene matches: 4. This CDR3 is CASSHRTGSSYEQYF. Here the CDR3 DNA reads TGCGCCAGCAGCCACCGGACAGGGAGCTCCTACGAGCAGTACTTC.

The rearrangement uses TRBV6-6 and TRBJ2-6; D is uncertain. Trimming removed 0 bases from V and 0 bases from J, with 3 bases in between. The CDR3 loop spans 15 amino acids. Germline values: CDR1 MNHNY, CDR2 SVGAGI (reference sequence). CDR3 sequence (DNA): TGTGCCAGCAGTTACTCGGGCTCTGGGGCCAACGTCCTGACTTTC. Translated: CASSYSGSGANVLTF.

This rearrangement joins TRBV5-1 to TRBJ2-1; 14 bases match TRBD2. CDR1 and CDR2 (germline): SGHRS, YFSETQ. The CDR3 has 17 residues. The V gene end was trimmed by 3 bases and the J gene end by 6 bases; junction bases not matched to a gene: 8. Here the CDR3 DNA reads TGCGCCAGCAGCTCGCTGACTAGCGGGGGGGCCGGCAATGAGCAGTTCTTC. Amino acid sequence: CASSSLTSGGAGNEQFF.

J is TRBJ2-3 and V is TRBV4-3, with 8 bases lining up with TRBD2. In germline, CDR1 is LGHNA, CDR2 YSLEER. This CDR3 contains 17 residues. The V and J ends lost 1 base and 4 bases, in that order; junction bases with no gene match: 10. CDR3 sequence reads: CASSQVLSSGRADTQYF. The CDR3 region has the DNA TGCGCCAGCAGCCAAGTTCTATCGAGCGGGAGAGCAGATACGCAGTATTTT.

The chain recombines TRBV18 with TRBJ1-6; D gene ambiguous. V lost 3 bases and J lost 9, with 9 bases in between. Germline loops: CDR1 KGHSH, CDR2 LQKENI. CDR3 length equals 13 residues. The CDR3 here is CASSPASLSPLHF. The CDR3 DNA is TGTGCCAGCTCACCGGCCAGCCTTTCACCCCTCCACTTT.

This clone has a handful of counts. CDR3 sequence: CASSAPQGRETQYF. For the CDR3, the DNA is TGTGCCAGTAGTGCCCCACAGGGGCGAGAGACCCAGTACTTC. The chain recombines TRBV19 with TRBJ2-5, with 7 bases that match TRBD1. The V gene end was trimmed by 5 bases and the J gene end by 4 bases; junction bases not matched to a gene: 7. From germline, CDR1 is LNHDA and CDR2 SQIVND (reference sequence). The CDR3 is 14 amino acids. Drawing the rest from reference TRBV19 and TRBJ2-5, the complete variable domain is DGGITQSPKYLFRKEGQNVTLSCEQNLNHDAMYWYRQDPGQGLRLIYYSQIVNDFQKGDIAEGYSVSREKKESFPLTVTSAQKNPTAFYLCASSAPQGRETQYFGPGTRLLVL.

This clone came up a few times. CDR3 sequence: CASSSPGTSRYEQYF. DNA for the CDR3: TGTGCCAGCAGTTCCCCCGGGACTAGCAGATACGAGCAGTACTTC. The chain combines TRBV27 with TRBJ2-7; TRBD2 matches 9 bases. This CDR3 has 15 residues. The J segment lost 4 bases and the V segment lost 4 bases, leaving 8 bases of the junction unmatched. Germline CDR1 reads MNHEY; CDR2 reads SMNVEV (reference sequence).